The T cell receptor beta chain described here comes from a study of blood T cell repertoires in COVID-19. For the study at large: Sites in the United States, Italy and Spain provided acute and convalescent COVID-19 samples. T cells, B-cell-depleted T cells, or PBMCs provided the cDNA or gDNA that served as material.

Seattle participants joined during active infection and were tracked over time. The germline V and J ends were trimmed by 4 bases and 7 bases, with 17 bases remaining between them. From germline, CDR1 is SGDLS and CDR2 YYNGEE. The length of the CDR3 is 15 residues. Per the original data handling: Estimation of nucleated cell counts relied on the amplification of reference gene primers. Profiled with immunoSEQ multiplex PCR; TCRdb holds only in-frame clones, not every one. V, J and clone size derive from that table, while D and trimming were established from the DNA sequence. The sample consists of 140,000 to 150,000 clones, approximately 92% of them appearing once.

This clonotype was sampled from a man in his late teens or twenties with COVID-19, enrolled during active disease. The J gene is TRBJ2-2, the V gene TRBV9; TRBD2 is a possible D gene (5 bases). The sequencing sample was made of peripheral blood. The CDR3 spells CASSPRGGWGGELFF. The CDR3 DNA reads TGTGCCAGCAGCCCAAGAGGCGGGTGGGGCGGGGAGCTGTTTTTT.